This T cell receptor (beta chain) was observed in a study of T cells in Graves' hyperthyroidism and ophthalmopathy. Across the study: It was at initial diagnosis, before any treatment, that peripheral blood was collected.

The V segment lost 11 bases and the J segment 4 bases; nucleotides outside the gene matches: 4. Germline V gives CDR1 SNHLY, CDR2 FYNNEI. The CDR3 runs to 12 residues. Amplification of TCR beta CDR3 regions was performed using RNA transcripts as template. The HTBI primer set served for first-round RT-PCR of the TCR CDR3. TCRdb reprocessed the multiplex PCR reads via MiXCR and lists one record per CDR3 protein. The table lists fewer than 450,000 distinct CDR3 sequences, about a sixth of them singletons. The table lists this clonotype with many counts. What it binds is unknown. The study excluded patients with uncontrolled infection, other autoimmune disease, pregnancy or lactation. The blood was taken when hyperthyroidism was first diagnosed, before any ophthalmopathy symptoms showed up. General study findings and limits: Most thyroid clonotypes with frequency above 0.001 were detected in blood.

This TCR was sampled from a woman in her 30s with Graves' hyperthyroidism that later progressed to Graves' ophthalmopathy. Input material: blood. The chain combines TRBV2 with TRBJ2-3; 9 bases agree with TRBD2. The CDR3 reads CACSGGADTQYF. The CDR3 coding sequence is TGTGCCTGTAGCGGGGGAGCAGATACGCAGTATTTT.